These 18 T cell receptor beta chains were all obtained from the same sample, sequenced in a study of T-cell memory formation after mild COVID-19 (TCRdb year 2021). Library generation was performed with 5' RACE. TCRdb records Illumina NovaSeq 6000 as the sequencer. In-frame beta chains were kept once TCRdb had trimmed the public reads at Q25 with fastp and called clones with MiXCR. Under each unique CDR3 protein, matching rows form one entry showing the most common genes and DNA. This sample has about 100,000 distinct CDR3 sequences in its table, and 11% of those were observed once. Together, the top ten hold more than 35% of the sample. Source material: PBMCs or a T cell subset sorted from them (not recorded which). These receptors originate from a man between 18 and 35 years old who had mild COVID-19 (a few samples of this study predate the infection). The sample titles of this study are shuffled in the database, so cell type and time point are left out; the donor was told from shared clones.

This clonotype was picked up a small number of times. This chain uses TRBV20-1 with TRBJ1-1, with D unresolved. This CDR3 spans 14 amino acids. The V end was cut by 5 bases, the J end by 0 bases, with 13 bases between. Germline loops: CDR1 DFQATT, CDR2 SNEGSKA (reference sequence). This chain's CDR3 is CSAWGTEMNTEAFF. CDR3 sequence (DNA): TGCAGTGCTTGGGGTACAGAGATGAACACTGAAGCTTTCTTT.

This clonotype occurred a few times. The chain couples TRBV7-9 to TRBJ2-1, with 7 bases matching TRBD1. The CDR3 runs to 15 residues. Germline-derived CDR1 and CDR2 are SEHNR and FQNEAQ (reference sequence). V shed 1 base, J shed 6 bases, and the junction held 6 bases outside the gene matches. The CDR3 loop is CASSLGATGTNEQFF. Here the CDR3 DNA reads TGTGCCAGCAGCTTAGGTGCGACAGGGACCAATGAGCAGTTCTTC.

The CDR3 is CASSPGGTGSPTLYGYTF. For the CDR3, the DNA is TGTGCCAGCAGCCCCGGCGGGACAGGGTCTCCCACCCTCTATGGCTACACCTTC. The chain is built from TRBV7-9 and TRBJ1-2; TRBD1 agrees at 9 bases. V shed 5 bases and J 4 bases; nucleotides not matched to a gene: 17. Germline V gene data show CDR1 as SEHNR and CDR2 as FQNEAQ (reference sequence). This CDR3 has 18 residues.

The V and J genes are TRBV7-9 and TRBJ2-7; no reliable D call. The CDR3 is made up of 15 amino acids. CDR1 is SEHNR, CDR2 FQNEAQ, per germline (reference sequence). The V and J ends lost 1 base and 1 base respectively, with 11 bases between them. The CDR3 coding sequence is TGTGCCAGCAGCTTAGGCGGACGAAATTCCTACGAGCAGTACTTC. This sequence encodes CASSLGGRNSYEQYF.

This clonotype was seen a handful of times. The genes are TRBV4-1 and TRBJ2-7, with D tentatively TRBD1 or TRBD2 (7 bases each). The germline gives CDR1 MGHRA, CDR2 YSYEKL. V lost 1 base and J 2 bases, leaving 12 bases between the germline ends. The CDR3 length is 15 residues. CDR3 nucleotides: TGCGCCAGCAGCCAAGGACAGGGAGGGACCTACGAGCAGTACTTC. It translates to CASSQGQGGTYEQYF.

The chain has TRBV7-9 and TRBJ2-3; 11 bases align to TRBD2. J lost 1 base, V lost 1 base, and 13 bases had no gene match. The CDR3 contains 20 residues. From germline, CDR1 is SEHNR and CDR2 FQNEAQ (reference sequence). CDR3 sequence (DNA): TGTGCCAGCAGCTTAGTCGGTCTAGCGGGAGGAATGGAGGGCACAGATACGCAGTATTTT. It specifies CASSLVGLAGGMEGTDTQYF.

The CDR3 nucleotides read TGTGCCAGCAGTGCCCCGAGGGGCGGGGAGACCCAGTACTTC. This sequence encodes CASSAPRGGETQYF. The chain uses TRBV12-3 or TRBV12-4 and TRBJ2-5, with D perhaps assigned TRBD1 or TRBD2 (5 bases each). Trimming pared 5 bases from V and 5 bases from J, leaving 15 bases between. The length of the CDR3 is 14 residues.

This clonotype was seen a few times. The chain is built from TRBV7-9 and TRBJ2-3; D might be TRBD1 (6 bases). Per germline, CDR1 SEHNR and CDR2 FQNEAQ (reference sequence). This CDR3 spans 12 amino acids. With 4 bases removed from V and 6 bases from J, the gap between germline ends came to 8 bases. CDR3 loop: CASSYTGDTQYF. In nucleotides, the CDR3 is TGTGCCAGCAGCTATACAGGGGATACGCAGTATTTT.

This clonotype was observed many times. The gene calls are TRBV5-6 and TRBJ1-1, with D hard to call. From germline, CDR1 is SGHDT and CDR2 YYEEEE. V was trimmed by 0 bases and J by 0 bases, leaving 6 bases between them. The length of the CDR3 is 14 residues. The CDR3 is CASSLVGMNTEAFF. The CDR3 DNA reads as TGTGCCAGCAGCTTGGTTGGGATGAACACTGAAGCTTTCTTT.

This clonotype was counted between two and nine times. This rearrangement joins TRBV5-5 to TRBJ2-3; either TRBD1 or TRBD2 may fit D (5 bases each). The V end lost 4 bases, the J end lost 0 bases, and 30 bases lay between the germline ends. CDR3 length: 21 amino acids. Per the germline V gene, CDR1 is SGHKS and CDR2 is YYEKEE (reference sequence). CDR3 sequence reads: CASSLLGQFGVLRSSTDTQYF. The CDR3 nucleotides read TGTGCCAGCAGCCTCCTTGGACAATTCGGGGTTCTTCGGTCTAGCACAGATACGCAGTATTTT.

This clonotype was observed a few times. The chain couples TRBV9 to TRBJ1-1; possible D gene TRBD1, 6 bases. Germline assignment: CDR1 SGDLS and CDR2 YYNGEE. Trimming shortened V by 3 bases and J by 3 bases, and 15 bases separated the two germline ends. CDR3 length: 15 residues. CDR3 residues: CASSGQDSGDTEAFF. The CDR3 DNA reads TGTGCCAGCAGCGGGCAGGACTCAGGGGACACTGAAGCTTTCTTT.

In nucleotides, the CDR3 is TGTGCCAGCAGCCGGGGGGCACCCCTCCACTTT. Protein sequence: CASSRGAPLHF. This rearrangement joins TRBV7-9 to TRBJ1-6; possible D gene TRBD1, 5 bases. Germline V CDR1 and CDR2: SEHNR, FQNEAQ (reference sequence). This CDR3 is built from 11 residues. V was cut by 5 bases and J by 11 bases, with 7 bases left in between.

This clonotype appeared a few times. The V gene is TRBV19, the J gene TRBJ1-1; tentatively, D is TRBD1 (6 bases). Trimming shortened V by 4 bases and J by 1 base, and 10 bases separated the two germline ends. Germline lookup yields CDR1 LNHDA and CDR2 SQIVND (reference sequence). This CDR3 has 14 residues. CDR3 nucleotides: TGTGCCAGTAGTAGGGGGCCGGGGAACACTGAAGCTTTCTTT. Translated, it gives CASSRGPGNTEAFF.

The chain links TRBV7-9 to TRBJ2-1; possibly TRBD2 for D (5 bases). CDR3 length: 12 residues. V was pared by 6 bases and J by 7 bases, with 10 bases between. Germline CDR1 reads SEHNR; CDR2 reads FQNEAQ (reference sequence). As DNA, the CDR3 is TGTGCCAGCAGAGAACTAGGGAATGAGCAGTTCTTC. Amino acid sequence: CASRELGNEQFF.

In its sample, this clonotype was seen a few times. V usage is TRBV9 and J usage is TRBJ2-3; 11 bases align to TRBD2. CDR1 is SGDLS and CDR2 is YYNGEE in the germline V gene. With V trimmed by 3 bases and J by 3 bases, 6 bases remained unmatched. The CDR3 length is 16 residues. DNA of the CDR3: TGTGCCAGCAGCGGCCTAGCGGGGGGTGTGACAGATACGCAGTATTTT. Encoded protein: CASSGLAGGVTDTQYF.

This clonotype was counted a few times. CDR3 bases: TGCGCCAGCAGCCAAGACCCCACAGGGTCCTATGGCTACACCTTC. It encodes CASSQDPTGSYGYTF. V usage is TRBV4-1 and J usage is TRBJ1-2, with D possibly being TRBD1 (6 bases). The CDR3 consists of 15 residues. The germline gives CDR1 MGHRA, CDR2 YSYEKL. The V end was cut by 0 bases, the J end by 4 bases, with 12 bases between.

The chain links TRBV7-9 to TRBJ2-5; 8 bases map to TRBD1. Germline lookup yields CDR1 SEHNR and CDR2 FQNEAQ (reference sequence). The length of the CDR3 is 16 residues. Trimming at V came to 5 bases and at J to 10 bases, leaving 18 bases not matched to a gene. DNA of the CDR3: TGTGCCAGCAGCCCGAGGGACAGGAGAACCATTGAGGACCAGTACTTC. Encoded protein: CASSPRDRRTIEDQYF.

A few counts support this clonotype. This chain uses TRBV20-1 with TRBJ2-7, with D perhaps matching TRBD1 (6 bases). The CDR3 spans 15 residues. Germline lookup yields CDR1 DFQATT and CDR2 SNEGSKA (reference sequence). The V and J ends lost 3 bases and 2 bases respectively, with 17 bases between them. The CDR3 here is CSARTGGSNAYEQYV. DNA for the CDR3: TGCAGTGCTAGGACAGGTGGTTCGAACGCCTACGAGCAGTACGTC.